These 8 T cell receptor beta chains came from one sample sequenced in a study of T cells in Graves' hyperthyroidism and ophthalmopathy. Amplification targeted TCR beta CDR3 regions from RNA transcripts. HTBI primers were used for first-round RT-PCR of the TCR CDR3. One entry per CDR3 protein results from TCRdb running MiXCR on the multiplex PCR reads. The sample yields fewer than 700,000 distinct CDR3 sequences, about a sixth seen once. Sequencing was done on a sample of blood. The receptors stem from a woman aged 30 to 39 with Graves' hyperthyroidism.

In its sample, this clonotype was seen a few times. V is TRBV12-3 or TRBV12-4 and J is TRBJ1-2; D unresolved. This CDR3 spans 14 amino acids. V dropped 2 bases and J dropped 2 bases, with 9 bases sitting between them. CDR3 sequence reads: CASSLFMLNYGYTF. The CDR3 region has the DNA TGTGCCAGCAGTTTATTTATGTTGAACTATGGCTACACCTTC.

V and J are TRBV30 and TRBJ2-4; 9 bases match TRBD1. V gave up 2 bases and J gave up 4 bases; unmatched junction bases: 3. The CDR3 contains 14 residues. Germline CDR1 and CDR2: GTSNPN and SVGIG (reference sequence). The CDR3 nucleotides are TGTGCCTGGAGTAAGGGGACAGGGAAAAACATTCAGTACTTC. Protein product: CAWSKGTGKNIQYF.

There are many counts of this clonotype. The rearrangement joins TRBV30 to TRBJ2-2; possible D gene TRBD1, 6 bases. Looked up from germline, CDR1 is GTSNPN and CDR2 is SVGIG (reference sequence). This CDR3 comprises 15 residues. V lost 3 bases to trimming and J lost 4 bases, with 15 bases between them. The CDR3 DNA reads as TGTGCCTGGAGGATAAGACAGGCCTTCACCGGGGAGCTGTTTTTT. Translation gives CAWRIRQAFTGELFF.

The table lists this clonotype with many counts. CDR3 sequence (DNA): TGTGCCAGCAGAGGGAGGCTGGACACTGAAGCTTTCTTT. This gives the protein CASRGRLDTEAFF. The V call is TRBV11-2, the J call TRBJ1-1; no definite D call. Germline CDR1 reads SGHAT; CDR2 reads FQNNGV. V lost 6 bases, J lost 3 bases, and 11 bases lay in between. This CDR3 spans 13 amino acids.

This clonotype was counted a few times. The V call is TRBV29-1, the J call TRBJ2-7, with 7 positions matching TRBD2. From germline, CDR1 is SQVTM and CDR2 ANQGSEA. The CDR3 runs to 15 residues. V trimming: 2 bases; J trimming: 2 bases; junction bases outside the gene matches: 9. The CDR3 spells CSVELRGSTPYEQYF. For the CDR3, the DNA is TGCAGCGTTGAACTACGCGGGAGTACCCCCTACGAGCAGTACTTC.

The table lists this clonotype with a few counts. The chain is built from TRBV5-1 and TRBJ2-7; D gene ambiguous. This CDR3 has 13 residues. Trimming removed 0 bases at V and 4 bases at J, with 8 bases between. The V gene's germline CDR1 is SGHRS and CDR2 YFSETQ. The DNA for the CDR3 is TGCGCCAGCAGCTTGGAGTATCCATACGAGCAGTACTTC. This gives the protein CASSLEYPYEQYF.

The chain carries TRBV3-1 and TRBJ2-2; D gene uncertain. Germline values: CDR1 LGHDT, CDR2 YNNKEL (reference sequence). The CDR3 contains 14 residues. V lost 6 bases, J lost 5 bases, and 13 bases lay in between. The CDR3 region is CASSFLAGTGELFF. CDR3 nucleotide sequence: TGTGCCAGCAGTTTTTTAGCTGGGACCGGGGAGCTGTTTTTT.

This chain uses TRBV15 with TRBJ1-5; maybe TRBD1 (6 bases). The CDR3 consists of 16 residues. The V end lost 6 bases, the J end lost 1 base, and 16 bases lay between the germline ends. Germline V gene lookup returns CDR1 LNHNV and CDR2 YYDKDF (reference sequence). CDR3 protein: CATRVGGLASNQPQHF. CDR3 in DNA: TGTGCCACCAGAGTGGGGGGGCTCGCGAGCAATCAGCCCCAGCATTTT.